Described below is a single TCR beta chain sequence and its context. What this receptor recognizes is not known. There are no base qualities to consult, and no much larger clone falls within one base. The data stem from a study of T-cell memory formation after mild COVID-19 (dated by TCRdb to the early 2020s). Concerning the study at large: Most TCR sequence clusters were specific to one of the two donors. In two donors, T-cell clones that expanded and contracted after mild COVID-19 were followed by sequencing TCRalpha and TCRbeta repertoires longitudinally. The cohort was made up of two young adult volunteers, one female and one male, who were previously healthy.

Ficoll-Paque density gradient centrifugation was used to isolate PBMCs. Sequencing instrument: Illumina NovaSeq 6000. TCRalpha and TCRbeta cDNA libraries were built by 5'RACE with constant-segment primers, adding sample barcodes and unique molecular identifiers. Trizol reagent was used to extract RNA from every sample. Amplification of the libraries took two PCR steps, and the second step added a second sample barcode plus Illumina TruSeq adapters. Libraries were sequenced on an Illumina NovaSeq with 2 x 150 bp paired-end reads. For the original study's pipeline: Demultiplexing of reads and collapsing into UMI-guided consensus sequences were performed with migec v1.2.7. Using mixcr v2.1.11, UMI consensuses were aligned to TRA and TRB V and J templates and then assembled into clonotypes. A clonotype was counted as expanded or contracted only if both edgeR and NoisET called the change significant, with noise models trained on biological replicates. For edgeR calls, the thresholds were a false discovery rate-adjusted p below 0.01 and a log2 fold-change of 1. PCA with hierarchical clustering of max-normalized trajectories of the 1000 most abundant clonotypes was used as exploratory dynamics analysis. The CD4 or CD8 phenotype of responding clones was assigned using the separately sequenced CD4+ and CD8+ repertoires. TCRdb trimmed the raw reads at Q25, called clones with MiXCR and kept productive beta chains. Rows with one shared CDR3 protein collapse into an entry with the most common genes and DNA. The V and J calls were determined by TCRdb, not by the authors. The sample table shows around 250,000 distinct CDR3 sequences, and roughly a sixth are seen once. The ten most abundant clones make up around 23% of the sample.

From the cysteine through the phenylalanine, the CDR3 covers 21 amino acids. The DNA shown is the 63-base CDR3, in frame from base 1. V is cut by 3 bases and J by 3 bases, and the space between the germline ends is 29 bases. Results the study describes overall, beyond this receptor: SARS-CoV-2 specificity was not confirmed for the second-wave clones peaking on day 37. Some responding clones were detected in pre-infection memory, which suggested that pre-existing cross-reactive memory T cells had joined the SARS-CoV-2 response. Clones contracting from day 15 to 85 had balanced CD4/CD8 phenotypes, while a second wave expanding from day 15 to 37 was biased towards CD4+. Only two mild cases were covered by the study, and larger cohorts that include severe cases with pre-infection samples were considered necessary. Contracting CD4+ clones turned up mainly in the CM and EM memory subsets, whereas EMRA was where CD8+ clones were enriched.

The material sequenced was PBMCs or a T cell subset sorted from them (not recorded which). The receptor comes from a man aged 18 to 29 who had mild COVID-19 (a few samples of this study predate the infection). The sample titles of this study are shuffled in the database, so cell type and time point are left out; the donor was told from shared clones. The sequence is built from TRBV23-1 and TRBJ2-2; the D gene is possibly TRBD1 or TRBD2, each agreeing over 5 bases. TRBV23-1 has ORF status, its function being uncertain. The bases are TGCGCCAGCAGTCACACAGACGGGGTCAGGGATCCTCATAGTGACACCGGGGAGCTGTTTTTT. This gives the protein CASSHTDGVRDPHSDTGELFF.